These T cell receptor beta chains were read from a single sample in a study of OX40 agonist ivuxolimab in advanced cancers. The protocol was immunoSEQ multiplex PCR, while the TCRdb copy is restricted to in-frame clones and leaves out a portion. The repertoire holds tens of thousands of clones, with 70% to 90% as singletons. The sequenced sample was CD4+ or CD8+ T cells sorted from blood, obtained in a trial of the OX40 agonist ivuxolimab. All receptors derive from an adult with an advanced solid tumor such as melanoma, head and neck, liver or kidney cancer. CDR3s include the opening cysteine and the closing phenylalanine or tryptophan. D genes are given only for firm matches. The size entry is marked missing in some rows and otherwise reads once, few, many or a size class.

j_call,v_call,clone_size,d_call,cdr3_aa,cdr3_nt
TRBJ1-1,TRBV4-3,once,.,CASSQALGARTEAFF,TGCGCCAGCAGCCAAGCGTTGGGGGCTCGCACTGAAGCTTTCTTT
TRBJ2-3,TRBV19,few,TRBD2,CASSLAGGGDTQYF,TGTGCCAGTAGTCTAGCGGGAGGTGGAGATACGCAGTATTTT
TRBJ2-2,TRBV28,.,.,CASSFQLRRDTGELFF,TGTGCCAGCAGTTTCCAGTTACGACGGGACACCGGGGAGCTGTTTTTT
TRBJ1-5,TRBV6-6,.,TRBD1,CASSRGARNQPQHF,TGTGCCAGCAGCAGGGGGGCTCGCAATCAGCCCCAGCATTTT
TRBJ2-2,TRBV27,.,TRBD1,CAIRDRGGTGELFF,TGTGCCATCAGAGACAGGGGTGGTACCGGGGAGCTGTTTTTT
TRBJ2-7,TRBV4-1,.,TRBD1,CASSQPGTGGIEQYF,TGCGCCAGCAGCCAACCCGGGACAGGGGGAATCGAGCAGTACTTC
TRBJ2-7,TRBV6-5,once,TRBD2,CASRLTSHTYEQYF,TGTGCCAGCAGATTGACTAGCCATACCTACGAGCAGTACTTC
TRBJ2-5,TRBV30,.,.,CAWKVTRLQETQYF,TGTGCCTGGAAAGTGACCAGGCTTCAAGAGACCCAGTACTTC
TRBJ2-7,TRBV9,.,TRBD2,CASSGVAGVSEQYF,TGTGCCAGCAGCGGGGTAGCGGGAGTGTCCGAGCAGTACTTC
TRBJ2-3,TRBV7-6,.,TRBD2,CASSFAPGLAADTQYF,TGTGCCAGCAGCTTTGCCCCGGGACTAGCCGCAGATACGCAGTATTTT
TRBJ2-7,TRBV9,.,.,CASSAEGNEQYF,TGTGCCAGCAGCGCAGAGGGGAACGAGCAGTACTTC
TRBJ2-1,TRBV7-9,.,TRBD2,CASSLGAGVRFF,TGTGCCAGCAGCTTAGGAGCGGGAGTGCGGTTCTTC
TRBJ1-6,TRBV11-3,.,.,CASSLAGEGSPLHF,TGTGCCAGCAGCTTGGCAGGGGAAGGTTCACCCCTCCACTTT
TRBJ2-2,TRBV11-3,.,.,CASSRDRLTGELFF,TGTGCCAGCAGCCGCGACAGGCTCACCGGGGAGCTGTTTTTT
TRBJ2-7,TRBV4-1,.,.,CASRPSPGSNYEQYF,TGCGCCAGCAGACCTTCTCCCGGGTCCAACTACGAGCAGTACTTC
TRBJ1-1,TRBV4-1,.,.,CASSPLTGTSGTEAFF,TGCGCCAGCAGCCCTCTAACCGGGACGAGTGGCACTGAAGCTTTCTTT
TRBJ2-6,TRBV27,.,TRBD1,CASSEGQGLPGANVLTF,TGTGCCAGCAGTGAGGGACAGGGCCTCCCTGGGGCCAACGTCCTGACTTTC
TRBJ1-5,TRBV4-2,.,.,CASSRSGGRDQPQHF,TGTGCCAGCAGCCGGAGCGGGGGGCGCGACCAGCCCCAGCATTTT
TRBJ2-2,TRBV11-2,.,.,CASSFVGSGGTGELFF,TGTGCCAGCAGCTTCGTAGGCTCTGGCGGCACCGGGGAGCTGTTTTTT
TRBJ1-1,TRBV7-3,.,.,CASSFVENTEAFF,TGTGCCAGCAGCTTCGTTGAGAACACTGAAGCTTTCTTT